This T cell receptor (beta chain) came from a study of cytomegalovirus exposure and HLA in healthy donors. Findings and caveats of the study: TCR beta V segments were, for the most part, productive about 87% or about 30% of the time in an earlier analysis. About 180 TCR beta chains were listed as cytomegalovirus-associated.

CDR3 length equals 12 residues. Trimming pared 6 bases from V and 0 bases from J, leaving 4 bases between. In germline, CDR1 is SNHLY, CDR2 FYNNEI. Vbeta (60) and Jbeta (13) primers were used in the PCR. The method was immunoSEQ multiplex PCR; TCRdb's version includes in-frame clones alone and lacks a portion of them. The sample shows roughly 120,000 clones, and 2% to 2.5% sits with its ten largest clones. A remark on this clone: Its antigen is undetermined.

The TCR comes from a man aged 35 to 55 in good health and CMV-seronegative. This chain uses TRBV2 with TRBJ2-3, with D unresolved. Sample: PBMCs. The chain's CDR3 is CASSFSTDTQYF. DNA for the CDR3: TGTGCCAGCAGCTTTAGCACAGATACGCAGTATTTT.